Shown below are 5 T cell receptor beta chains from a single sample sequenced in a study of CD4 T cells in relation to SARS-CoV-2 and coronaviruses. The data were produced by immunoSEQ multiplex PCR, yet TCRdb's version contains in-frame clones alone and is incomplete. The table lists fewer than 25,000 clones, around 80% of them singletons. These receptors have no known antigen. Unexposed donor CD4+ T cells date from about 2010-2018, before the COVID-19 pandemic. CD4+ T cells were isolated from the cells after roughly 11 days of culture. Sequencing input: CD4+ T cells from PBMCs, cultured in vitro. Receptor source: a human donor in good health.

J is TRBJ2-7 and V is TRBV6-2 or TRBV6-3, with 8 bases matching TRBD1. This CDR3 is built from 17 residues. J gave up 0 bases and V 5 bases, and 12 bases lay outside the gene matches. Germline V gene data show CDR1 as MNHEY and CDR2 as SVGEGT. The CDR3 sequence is CASSDGTGTGSSYEQYF. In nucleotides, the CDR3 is TGTGCCAGCAGTGACGGAACCGGGACAGGAAGCTCCTACGAGCAGTACTTC.

The DNA of the CDR3 is TGTGCCAGCAGTCCCTGGGCCGAGGGCACTGAAGCTTTCTTT. Translated, it gives CASSPWAEGTEAFF. The gene calls are TRBV6-5 and TRBJ1-1; D is ambiguous. Germline CDR1 is MNHEY and CDR2 is SVGAGI. Trimming cost V 5 bases and J 4 bases, with 14 bases left between them. This CDR3 comprises 14 residues.

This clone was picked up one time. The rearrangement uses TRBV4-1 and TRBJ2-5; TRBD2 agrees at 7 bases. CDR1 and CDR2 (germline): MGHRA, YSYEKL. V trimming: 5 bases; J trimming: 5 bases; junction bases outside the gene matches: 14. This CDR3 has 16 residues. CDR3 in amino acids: CASSERSVGGWETQYF. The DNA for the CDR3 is TGCGCCAGCAGCGAAAGATCGGTGGGGGGGTGGGAGACCCAGTACTTC.

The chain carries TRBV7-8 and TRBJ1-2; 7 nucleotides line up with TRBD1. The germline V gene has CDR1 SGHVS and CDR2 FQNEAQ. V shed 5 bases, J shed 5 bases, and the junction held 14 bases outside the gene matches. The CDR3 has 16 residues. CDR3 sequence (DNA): TGTGCCAGCAGCCAAGTTTCCGGGACAGCACTTTATGGCTACACCTTC. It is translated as CASSQVSGTALYGYTF.

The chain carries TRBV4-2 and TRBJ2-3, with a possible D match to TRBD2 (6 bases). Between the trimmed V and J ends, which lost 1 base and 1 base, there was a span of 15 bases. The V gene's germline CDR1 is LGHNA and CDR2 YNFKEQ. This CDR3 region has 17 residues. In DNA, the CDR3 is TGTGCCAGCAGCCAAGCAATTGGTTCTAGCGGCACAGATACGCAGTATTTT. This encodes CASSQAIGSSGTDTQYF.